This T cell receptor (beta chain) was identified during a study of CD8+ T cells in alopecia areata. Study-level points and caveats: With just one nonresponder, it is still uncertain whether baseline CD8+ expansion relates to response. More clonal than normal scalp was lesional scalp, particularly alopecia totalis/universalis. Scalp clonality and expanded CD8+ clones among the top 100 fell significantly with tofacitinib.

Extracted RNA was reverse transcribed, and the resulting cDNA served as sequencing template. The data were produced by immunoSEQ multiplex PCR, yet TCRdb's version contains in-frame clones alone and is incomplete. The sample carries about 200,000 clones, less than 65% recorded once. Indicated treatment: oral pan-JAK inhibitor, 5-10 mg twice daily. The V gene lost 0 bases and the J gene lost 3 bases, with 8 bases spanning the gap. Germline values: CDR1 SQVTM, CDR2 ANQGSEA. The CDR3 is 13 amino acids. Comment on this clone: Its antigen remains unknown.

This TCR was recovered from a human donor with alopecia areata. Sequences were derived from CD4+ T cells sorted from blood, sampled at week 4, from a patient treated with tofacitinib. The chain has TRBV29-1 and TRBJ1-2; D is possibly TRBD1 (6 bases). The CDR3 region is CSVEERTDYGYTF. CDR3 coding DNA: TGCAGCGTTGAAGAACGGACAGACTATGGCTACACCTTC.